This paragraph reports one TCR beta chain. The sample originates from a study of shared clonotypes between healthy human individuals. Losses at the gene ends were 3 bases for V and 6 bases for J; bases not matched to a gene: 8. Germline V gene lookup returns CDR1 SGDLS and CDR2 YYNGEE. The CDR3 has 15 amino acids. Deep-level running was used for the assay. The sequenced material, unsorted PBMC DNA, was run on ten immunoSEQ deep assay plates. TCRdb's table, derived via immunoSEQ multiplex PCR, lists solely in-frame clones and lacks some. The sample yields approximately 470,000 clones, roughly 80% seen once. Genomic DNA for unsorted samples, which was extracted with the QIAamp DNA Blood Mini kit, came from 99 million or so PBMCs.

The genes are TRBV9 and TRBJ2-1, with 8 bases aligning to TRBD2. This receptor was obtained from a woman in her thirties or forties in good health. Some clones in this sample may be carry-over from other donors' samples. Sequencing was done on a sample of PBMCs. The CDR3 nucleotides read TGTGCCAGCAGCGATAGCGGGGATCGGTTCAATGAGCAGTTCTTC. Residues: CASSDSGDRFNEQFF. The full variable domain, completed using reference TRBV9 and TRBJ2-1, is DSGVTQTPKHLITATGQRVTLRCSPRSGDLSVYWYQQSLDQGLQFLIQYYNGEERAKGNILERFSAQQFPDLHSELNLSSLELGDSALYFCASSDSGDRFNEQFFGPGTRLTVL.